The 6 T cell receptor beta chains in this list originate from one sample, sequenced in a study of CD8 T cells in ankylosing spondylitis. TCRdb fed the 5' RACE reads into MiXCR, producing one record per CDR3 protein. The sample has roughly 200,000 distinct CDR3 sequences; roughly 24% are singletons. Sequenced input: blood, either unsorted or a sorted T cell fraction (not recorded which). These receptors were taken from a male donor with ankylosing spondylitis or in good health (not recorded which).

This clonotype was seen a handful of times. The J gene is TRBJ2-7, the V gene TRBV20-1; perhaps TRBD2 as D (6 bases). Germline CDR1 reads DFQATT; CDR2 reads SNEGSKA (reference sequence). The V gene lost 6 bases and the J gene lost 4 bases, with 13 bases spanning the gap. This CDR3 has 12 residues. The CDR3 spells CSAQTSQYEQYF. CDR3 coding DNA: TGCAGTGCCCAGACTAGTCAATACGAGCAGTACTTC.

This clonotype was recorded at least ten times. CDR3 sequence (DNA): TGCGCCAGCAGCTGGCTCCTGTCTAGCGGCAATGAGCAGTTCTTC. This sequence encodes CASSWLLSSGNEQFF. The chain joins TRBV5-1 to TRBJ2-1; 7 bases line up with TRBD2. The CDR3 is 15 residues long. The germline CDR1 and CDR2 sequences are SGHRS and YFSETQ. With V trimmed by 3 bases and J by 6 bases, 9 bases remained unmatched.

This clonotype came up many times. The chain uses TRBV9 and TRBJ2-5; either TRBD1 or TRBD2 may fit D (6 bases each). This CDR3 has 15 residues. From germline, CDR1 is SGDLS and CDR2 YYNGEE. Trimming removed 0 bases at V and 5 bases at J, with 14 bases between. The CDR3 DNA follows: TGTGCCAGCAGCGTAGTCAGCCAGGGGAGGGAGACCCAGTACTTC. Translated, it gives CASSVVSQGRETQYF.

This clonotype has at least ten counts. The V gene is TRBV5-1, the J gene TRBJ1-2; D perhaps matches TRBD1 (5 bases). The CDR3 consists of 13 residues. CDR1 and CDR2 from the germline V gene are SGHRS and YFSETQ. V was pared by 0 bases and J by 10 bases, with 13 bases between. CDR3 sequence reads: CASSLGDSLDYTF. The CDR3 DNA reads TGCGCCAGCAGCTTGGGCGACAGCTTGGACTACACCTTC.

The chain joins TRBV29-1 to TRBJ2-7; D gene unclear. CDR3 length equals 13 residues. V gave up 4 bases and J gave up 3 bases, with 13 bases separating them. CDR1 is SQVTM, CDR2 ANQGSEA, per germline. In DNA form, the CDR3 reads TGCAGCGTTGTAGGCAAAAACCTCTACGAGCAGTACTTC. Encoded protein: CSVVGKNLYEQYF.

Ten or more counts support this clonotype. The chain recombines TRBV29-1 with TRBJ2-7; tentative D call: TRBD1 (6 bases). The V and J ends lost 7 bases and 3 bases respectively, with 13 bases between them. The germline V gene has CDR1 SQVTM and CDR2 ANQGSEA. The CDR3 covers 12 residues. The CDR3 DNA sequence: TGCAGCGCCCGGGACATTAGCTACGAGCAGTACTTC. This encodes CSARDISYEQYF.